The rows below give T cell receptor beta chains drawn from one sample of a study of CD8 T cells in ankylosing spondylitis. Each CDR3 protein is one row after TCRdb ran MiXCR on the 5' RACE reads. This table has about 240,000 distinct CDR3 sequences, less than 10% appearing once. Sequenced material: blood, either unsorted or a sorted T cell fraction (not recorded which). These receptors came from a male donor with ankylosing spondylitis or in good health (not recorded which). The CDR3 runs from the conserved cysteine through the conserved F or W. A D gene is named only where the DNA matches it firmly. Only some rows state a clone size, as once, few, many or a class for expanded clones.

v_call	clone_size	d_call	j_call	cdr3_aa	cdr3_nt
TRBV15	many	.	TRBJ1-5	CATSTLGHRNQPQHF	TGTGCCACCAGCACTTTGGGTCATCGCAATCAGCCCCAGCATTTT
TRBV20-1	many	.	TRBJ2-1	CSAEGSTYNEQFF	TGCAGTGCAGAGGGAAGCACCTACAATGAGCAGTTCTTC
TRBV20-1	many	.	TRBJ2-1	CSARPFTNNEQFF	TGCAGTGCCAGACCTTTTACGAATAATGAGCAGTTCTTC
TRBV10-1	many	.	TRBJ2-7	CASSEAGSYEQYF	TGCGCCAGCAGTGAAGCCGGTTCCTACGAGCAGTACTTC
TRBV20-1	many	.	TRBJ2-1	CSALGETYNEQFF	TGCAGTGCTTTGGGGGAAACCTACAATGAGCAGTTCTTC
TRBV11-1	.	TRBD2	TRBJ2-7	CASSLGPQTGLASYEQYF	TGTGCCAGCAGCTTAGGTCCCCAAACCGGACTAGCGTCCTACGAGCAGTACTTC
TRBV6-2/TRBV6-3	few	.	TRBJ1-5	CASSYIEGQTQPQHF	TGTGCCAGCAGTTACATAGAAGGACAGACTCAGCCCCAGCATTTT
TRBV5-6	many	TRBD1	TRBJ1-1	CASSPGQGVDWTEAFF	TGTGCCAGCAGCCCCGGACAGGGGGTAGACTGGACTGAAGCTTTCTTT
TRBV4-3	many	.	TRBJ1-6	CASSQDSGTPLHF	TGCGCCAGCAGCCAAGACTCAGGGACACCCCTCCACTTT
TRBV20-1	many	.	TRBJ1-1	CSARDRRGGNTEAFF	TGCAGTGCTAGAGATCGCAGGGGAGGAAACACTGAAGCTTTCTTT
TRBV12-3/TRBV12-4	.	.	TRBJ1-2	CASSIDSSYGYTF	TGTGCCAGCAGCATAGACAGTTCGTATGGCTACACCTTC
TRBV12-3/TRBV12-4	few	.	TRBJ2-7	CASSLALWGEQYF	TGTGCCAGCAGTTTAGCGCTTTGGGGAGAGCAGTACTTC
TRBV5-6	few	.	TRBJ1-2	CASSPVRSTDGYTF	TGTGCCAGCAGCCCGGTTAGGTCCACAGATGGCTACACCTTC
TRBV6-1	many	.	TRBJ1-2	CASREGRTPYGYTF	TGTGCCAGCAGGGAAGGACGGACGCCCTATGGCTACACCTTC
TRBV2	many	.	TRBJ2-3	CASSGAGGPSTDTQYF	TGTGCCAGCAGTGGCGCCGGGGGCCCTAGCACAGATACGCAGTATTTT
TRBV5-6	.	.	TRBJ2-3	CAMGQGRRTDTQYF	TGTGCCATGGGCCAGGGACGGCGCACAGATACGCAGTATTTT
TRBV7-9	.	TRBD1	TRBJ2-1	CASSSLRDRGYNEQFF	TGTGCCAGCAGCTCCCTCCGGGACAGGGGATACAATGAGCAGTTCTTC
TRBV5-4	.	.	TRBJ1-1	CASSPRDISNTEAFF	TGTGCCAGCAGCCCCCGGGACATTTCGAACACTGAAGCTTTCTTT
TRBV7-9	many	TRBD1	TRBJ1-6	CASSSLTQGGNNSPLHF	TGTGCCAGCAGTTCCCTAACCCAGGGGGGAAATAATTCACCCCTCCACTTT
TRBV4-3	many	.	TRBJ2-7	CASSQDRKGEQYF	TGCGCCAGCAGCCAAGATCGGAAGGGGGAGCAGTACTTC
TRBV6-5	.	TRBD2	TRBJ2-5	CASSYPSGGQETQYF	TGTGCCAGCAGTTACCCTAGCGGGGGCCAAGAGACCCAGTACTTC
TRBV20-1	many	.	TRBJ1-1	CSAPKDLGDTEAFF	TGCAGTGCCCCCAAGGACTTGGGGGACACTGAAGCTTTCTTT
TRBV14	many	.	TRBJ2-5	CASSRGLETQYF	TGTGCCAGCAGCCGGGGTCTGGAGACCCAGTACTTC
TRBV20-1	many	.	TRBJ2-5	CSASFPEGAQQETQYF	TGCAGTGCTAGCTTCCCGGAGGGGGCTCAACAAGAGACCCAGTACTTC
TRBV24-1	many	TRBD1	TRBJ2-2	CATSDRTGLDTGELFF	TGTGCCACCAGTGATCGGACAGGGTTGGACACCGGGGAGCTGTTTTTT
TRBV4-2	few	.	TRBJ2-3	CASSPDPGGTDTQYF	TGTGCCAGCAGCCCGGACCCTGGGGGCACAGATACGCAGTATTTT
TRBV6-2/TRBV6-3	many	.	TRBJ1-1	CASSTTGHLEAFF	TGTGCCAGCAGTACTACGGGACACCTAGAAGCTTTCTTT
TRBV9	many	TRBD1	TRBJ1-1	CASSTRGTANTEAFF	TGTGCCAGCAGCACACGAGGGACAGCCAACACTGAAGCTTTCTTT
TRBV6-5	.	.	TRBJ1-6	CASSYVEGYSPLHF	TGTGCCAGCAGTTACGTGGAGGGGTACTCACCCCTCCACTTT
TRBV5-1	many	TRBD2	TRBJ2-3	CASSLVGTSVFRDTQYF	TGCGCCAGCAGCTTGGTTGGGACTAGCGTTTTCCGGGATACGCAGTATTTT
TRBV5-4	.	TRBD1	TRBJ2-7	CASSLAGTGRAEQYF	TGTGCCAGCAGCTTGGCCGGGACAGGGAGAGCCGAGCAGTACTTC
TRBV20-1	many	.	TRBJ2-3	CSARVRTGTDTQYF	TGCAGTGCTAGAGTGCGAACTGGCACAGATACGCAGTATTTT
TRBV5-6	many	TRBD1	TRBJ2-2	CASTFRDRETGELFF	TGTGCCAGCACGTTCCGGGACAGGGAAACCGGGGAGCTGTTTTTT
TRBV5-1	many	.	TRBJ1-1	CASSLGSAEAFF	TGCGCCAGCAGCCTCGGCAGCGCTGAAGCTTTCTTT
TRBV20-1	few	.	TRBJ2-7	CSARGGRDYEQYF	TGCAGTGCTAGAGGGGGGCGGGACTACGAGCAGTACTTC
TRBV5-6	many	.	TRBJ1-4	CASSLRQLNEKLFF	TGTGCCAGCAGCTTGCGCCAGCTTAATGAAAAACTGTTTTTT
TRBV27	many	TRBD2	TRBJ2-3	CASSFTIAGRDTQYF	TGTGCCAGCAGTTTTACGATAGCGGGGAGGGATACGCAGTATTTT
TRBV25-1	.	TRBD1	TRBJ1-1	CASSEWDSFTEAFF	TGTGCCAGCAGTGAATGGGACAGCTTCACTGAAGCTTTCTTT
TRBV27	few	.	TRBJ1-1	CASSTLVPDTEAFF	TGTGCCAGCTCTACTTTGGTCCCAGACACTGAAGCTTTCTTT
TRBV12-3/TRBV12-4	few	.	TRBJ1-2	CASSSGEAREDGYTF	TGTGCCAGCAGTTCCGGGGAGGCAAGGGAAGATGGCTACACCTTC
TRBV20-1	many	.	TRBJ1-1	CRAWDTEAFF	TGCAGGGCCTGGGATACTGAAGCTTTCTTT
TRBV20-1	few	TRBD1	TRBJ1-1	CSASGTANTEAFF	TGCAGTGCTTCCGGGACAGCAAACACTGAAGCTTTCTTT
TRBV7-2	many	.	TRBJ2-6	CASSLAGGLNSGANVLTF	TGTGCCAGCAGCTTAGCTGGGGGGCTGAACTCTGGGGCCAACGTCCTGACTTTC
TRBV20-1	many	TRBD2	TRBJ2-1	CSARAEREGSYNEQFF	TGCAGTGCTAGGGCCGAGCGGGAGGGCTCCTACAATGAGCAGTTCTTC
TRBV15	.	.	TRBJ1-4	CATSSRTGGNEKLFF	TGTGCCACCAGCTCCCGGACGGGGGGGAATGAAAAACTGTTTTTT
TRBV10-3	.	TRBD1	TRBJ2-7	CAISEGGQVPYEQYF	TGTGCCATCAGTGAAGGGGGACAGGTCCCCTACGAGCAGTACTTC
TRBV29-1	many	.	TRBJ1-2	CSVPQDWGYTF	TGCAGCGTCCCCCAGGATTGGGGCTACACCTTC
TRBV30	few	.	TRBJ2-1	CAWSLGRIREQFF	TGTGCCTGGAGCCTCGGGCGGATTAGAGAGCAGTTCTTC
TRBV18	.	TRBD1	TRBJ1-3	CASSPKQGYGNTIYF	TGTGCCAGCTCACCAAAACAGGGGTACGGAAACACCATATATTTT
TRBV4-2	.	.	TRBJ1-6	CASSKPDGLGSPLHF	TGTGCCAGCAGCAAACCCGACGGTCTGGGTTCACCCCTCCACTTT
TRBV18	many	.	TRBJ1-5	CASSSRGMYSNQPQHF	TGTGCCAGCTCATCGAGGGGGATGTATAGCAATCAGCCCCAGCATTTT
TRBV3-1	.	TRBD1	TRBJ1-2	CASSEDRGFGYGYTF	TGTGCCAGCAGCGAGGACAGGGGTTTCGGCTATGGCTACACCTTC
TRBV7-8	once	.	TRBJ2-3	CASSLALASRTDTQYF	TGTGCCAGCAGCTTAGCACTAGCCAGCCGCACAGATACGCAGTATTTT
TRBV6-2/TRBV6-3	.	TRBD2	TRBJ2-1	CASWGLADNEQFF	TGTGCCAGTTGGGGACTAGCGGACAATGAGCAGTTCTTC
TRBV12-3/TRBV12-4	many	TRBD2	TRBJ2-7	CASNQVGREASSEQYF	TGTGCCAGCAACCAGGTGGGGCGGGAGGCCTCGTCTGAGCAGTACTTC
TRBV18	many	.	TRBJ2-6	CASSPLAGANVLTF	TGTGCCAGCTCACCTTTAGCTGGGGCCAACGTCCTGACTTTC
TRBV12-3/TRBV12-4	few	.	TRBJ2-7	CASSFSLTGQYF	TGTGCCAGCAGTTTCTCACTTACGGGGCAGTACTTC